These 8 T cell receptor beta chains were all obtained from the same sample, sequenced in a study of Ad26.COV2.S vaccination and SARS-CoV-2 variants. Treatment noted: around 19 received Ad26.COV2.S at low or high dose, single or two shots; roughly five received placebo; per-sample allocation not given. Specimens were obtained on day 63 following the first vaccine or placebo injection. Sequencing used immunoSEQ multiplex PCR; TCRdb keeps in-frame clones, though not all of them. The sample shows about 420,000 clones, 70% to 90% of them seen only once. The sample was peripheral blood, taken in a trial of Ad26.COV2.S vaccine versus placebo. These receptors originate from a person aged 18-60 years who received the Ad26.COV2.S COVID-19 vaccine or a placebo.

The chain joins TRBV15 to TRBJ1-5; D uncertain. The V and J ends lost 6 bases and 8 bases respectively, with 8 bases between them. CDR3 length equals 11 residues. The germline gives CDR1 LNHNV, CDR2 YYDKDF (reference sequence). For the CDR3, the DNA is TGTGCCACCAGTCGATGGGAGCCCCAGCATTTT. This sequence encodes CATSRWEPQHF. The variable domain in full, with the rest retrieved from reference TRBV15 and TRBJ1-5, is DAMVIQNPRYQVTQFGKPVTLSCSQTLNHNVMYWYQQKSSQAPKLLFHYYDKDFNNEADTPDNFQSRRPNTSFCFLDIRSPGLGDTAMYLCATSRWEPQHFGDGTRLSIL.

CDR3 sequence reads: CASSETGLEETQYF. The DNA of the CDR3 is TGTGCCAGCAGCGAGACGGGACTAGAGGAGACCCAGTACTTC. The chain combines TRBV9 with TRBJ2-5, with TRBD2 matching over 8 bases. V shed 3 bases, J shed 5 bases, and the junction held 6 bases outside the gene matches. The CDR3 is 14 amino acids. Germline loops: CDR1 SGDLS, CDR2 YYNGEE.

The V call is TRBV3-1 (or the pseudogene TRBV3-2), the J call TRBJ2-3; D is perhaps TRBD2 (5 bases). Trimming left V 8 bases short and J 4 bases short, with 13 bases between. Germline V gives CDR1 LGHDT, CDR2 YNNKEL (reference sequence). The CDR3 is made up of 13 amino acids. This chain's CDR3 is CASLVRGADTQYF. CDR3 DNA sequence: TGTGCCAGCTTAGTACGGGGAGCAGATACGCAGTATTTT.

CDR3 sequence (DNA): TGCGCCAGCAGCCAACTGACAGGTAGAGAGACCCAGTACTTC. Its translation: CASSQLTGRETQYF. V gene TRBV4-1 combines with J gene TRBJ2-5, with D possibly being TRBD1 (6 bases). The CDR3 has 14 amino acids. Trimming took off 2 bases at V and 4 bases at J, with 11 bases between the two ends. CDR1 is MGHRA and CDR2 is YSYEKL in the germline V gene.

The chain carries TRBV7-2 and TRBJ2-1; D may correspond to TRBD1 or TRBD2 (5 bases each). The CDR3 is made up of 15 amino acids. V lost 5 bases and J 2 bases, leaving 13 bases between the germline ends. CDR1 is SGHTA and CDR2 is FQGNSA in the germline V gene. The CDR3 spells CASSPGRGPYNEQFF. DNA of the CDR3: TGTGCCAGCAGCCCGGGACGGGGCCCCTACAATGAGCAGTTCTTC.

The J gene is TRBJ2-7, the V gene TRBV5-5; D is unclear. V was trimmed by 0 bases and J by 0 bases, leaving 10 bases between them. This CDR3 has 15 amino acids. Per germline, CDR1 SGHKS and CDR2 YYEKEE (reference sequence). CDR3 DNA: TGTGCCAGCAGCTTGGCCGGACGGTACTCCTACGAGCAGTACTTC. Translating gives CASSLAGRYSYEQYF.

The chain carries TRBV9 and TRBJ2-1; TRBD1 matches 8 bases. The germline V gene encodes CDR1 SGDLS and CDR2 YYNGEE. V was pared by 3 bases and J by 3 bases, with 8 bases of the junction left unmatched. This CDR3 spans 16 amino acids. The CDR3 is CASSARGTGLYNEQFF. CDR3 coding DNA: TGTGCCAGCAGCGCGCGCGGGACAGGACTCTACAATGAGCAGTTCTTC.

V usage is TRBV3-1 (or the pseudogene TRBV3-2) and J usage is TRBJ2-1; D gene ambiguous. Per the germline V gene, CDR1 is LGHDT and CDR2 is YNNKEL (reference sequence). Trimming removed 2 bases at V and 0 bases at J, with 8 bases between. There are 15 residues in the CDR3. The CDR3 DNA is TGTGCCAGCAGCCAAACGCCACGCTCCTACAATGAGCAGTTCTTC. Its translation is CASSQTPRSYNEQFF.